This is a list of T cell receptor beta chains from one sample in a study of T cell responses to AZD1222 COVID-19 vaccine. TCRdb's table, derived via immunoSEQ multiplex PCR, lists solely in-frame clones and lacks some. The sample has 65,000 to 70,000 clones, 80% seen once. The sequencing here drew on peripheral blood, taken on day 0 of AZD1222 vaccination. The source is an adult in good health. The CDR3 runs from the conserved cysteine through the conserved F or W. Each record gives: J gene, V gene, CDR3 protein.

J gene: TRBJ1-6; V gene: TRBV28; CDR3 protein: CASRERDPNSPLHF
J gene: TRBJ1-4; V gene: TRBV18; CDR3 protein: CASSPLGAVLFF
J gene: TRBJ2-5; V gene: TRBV29-1; CDR3 protein: CSVGRGSGIQETQYF
J gene: TRBJ1-6; V gene: TRBV9; CDR3 protein: CASSEAGDNSPLHF
J gene: TRBJ1-2; V gene: TRBV12-3/TRBV12-4; CDR3 protein: CASRKVSSYGYTF
J gene: TRBJ2-7; V gene: TRBV13; CDR3 protein: CASSREGDNSYEQYF
J gene: TRBJ1-6; V gene: TRBV5-4; CDR3 protein: CASSGLDNSPLHF
J gene: TRBJ1-6; V gene: TRBV19; CDR3 protein: CASSTIAGSDSPLHF
J gene: TRBJ1-2; V gene: TRBV28; CDR3 protein: CASSSSQGAQGANYGYTF
J gene: TRBJ1-2; V gene: TRBV7-9; CDR3 protein: CASSPTETQANYGYTF
J gene: TRBJ1-5; V gene: TRBV18; CDR3 protein: CASSPGQGNQPQHF
J gene: TRBJ2-4; V gene: TRBV19; CDR3 protein: CASSSHRGGKNIQYF
J gene: TRBJ1-1; V gene: TRBV21-1; CDR3 protein: CAGRQVPRHTEAFF
J gene: TRBJ1-5; V gene: TRBV3-1/TRBV3-2; CDR3 protein: CASSQFGFQPQHF
J gene: TRBJ2-2; V gene: TRBV6-5; CDR3 protein: CASTHSTGELFF
J gene: TRBJ1-5; V gene: TRBV12-3/TRBV12-4; CDR3 protein: CASSKTMSQPQHF